The next 3 T cell receptor beta chains were all read from a single sample in a study of T cell repertoires in cytomegalovirus infection. TCRdb processed the reads anew with MiXCR; each CDR3 protein has one entry. The sample yields about 530,000 distinct CDR3 sequences, around a quarter seen once. The sequencing sample was made of PBMCs. The receptors here all came from a human donor in good health (CMV status not recorded). Some clones in this sample may be carry-over from other donors' samples.

This chain joins TRBV29-1 and TRBJ2-7; D is ambiguous. Deletions cut 1 base from V and 2 bases from J, with 6 bases between. Germline CDR1 reads SQVTM; CDR2 reads ANQGSEA. The CDR3 is 12 residues long. The CDR3 DNA follows: TGCAGCGTTGAAGCAGGTACCTACGAGCAGTACTTC. As protein: CSVEAGTYEQYF.

This clonotype was observed at least ten times. This chain joins TRBV7-2 and TRBJ2-7; weak D call: TRBD2 (6 bases). Germline CDR1 reads SGHTA; CDR2 reads FQGNSA. CDR3 length: 15 amino acids. V shed 5 bases and J shed 6 bases, with 20 bases lying between them. CDR3 region: CASSPGDPGLSEQYV. DNA of the CDR3: TGTGCCAGCAGCCCGGGGGATCCAGGCCTAAGCGAGCAGTACGTC.

This clonotype was counted only a few times. The chain joins TRBV7-2 to TRBJ2-1, with TRBD2 matching over 16 bases. With 7 bases clipped from V and 6 bases from J, the junction kept 12 bases outside the gene matches. Germline CDR1 SGHTA, CDR2 FQGNSA. The CDR3 is 18 amino acids. The CDR3 nucleotides read TGTGCCAGCACCATGGGACTAGCGGGAGGGTGGAGGAGCAATGAGCAGTTCTTC. This translates into CASTMGLAGGWRSNEQFF.